Listed below are T cell receptor beta chains from one sample, sequenced in a study of T cells in Graves' hyperthyroidism and ophthalmopathy. Each CDR3 protein is one row after TCRdb ran MiXCR on the multiplex PCR reads. The sample includes about half a million distinct CDR3 sequences, roughly 15% seen only once; the top ten take about 29%. Sequencing was done on a sample of blood. These receptors were obtained from a woman aged 30 to 39 with Graves' ophthalmopathy. Each CDR3 is given with its conserved first and last residue. The D gene is left open where the match is weak. Clone size, where shown, is once, few, many, or a class for clones that have expanded.

D gene,J gene,clone size,V gene,CDR3 protein,CDR3 DNA
TRBD1,TRBJ1-4,few,TRBV6-5,CASSYLGQGHEKLFF,TGTGCCAGCAGTTACCTGGGACAGGGTCATGAAAAACTGTTTTTT
NA,TRBJ1-2,NA,TRBV14,CASSQAPDVYGYTF,TGTGCCAGCAGCCAAGCTCCAGACGTCTATGGCTACACCTTC
NA,TRBJ2-7,many,TRBV5-1,CASSLVGGAVTNEQYF,TGCGCCAGCAGCTTGGTGGGGGGAGCAGTAACCAACGAGCAGTACTTC
NA,TRBJ1-6,NA,TRBV9,CASSVGGGSYNSPLHF,TGTGCCAGCAGCGTAGGGGGCGGCAGCTATAATTCACCCCTCCACTTT
NA,TRBJ2-5,many,TRBV20-1,CSARRGAANQETQYF,TGCAGTGCTAGACGCGGAGCGGCGAACCAAGAGACCCAGTACTTC
NA,TRBJ1-6,few,TRBV10-1,CASAPGNSPLHF,TGCGCCAGCGCGCCAGGGAATTCACCCCTCCACTTT
NA,TRBJ2-2,NA,TRBV6-1,CASSEIAALTGELFF,TGTGCCAGCAGTGAAATCGCGGCATTAACCGGGGAGCTGTTTTTT
NA,TRBJ1-5,NA,TRBV24-1,CATSDYNGYQPQHF,TGTGCCACCAGTGATTACAACGGCTATCAGCCCCAGCATTTT
NA,TRBJ1-1,many,TRBV30,CAWSGALSHRNTEAFF,TGTGCCTGGAGTGGAGCCCTTTCGCACAGGAACACTGAAGCTTTCTTT
TRBD1,TRBJ1-5,many,TRBV2,CASTRTGVGNQPQHF,TGTGCCAGCACTCGGACAGGGGTAGGAAATCAGCCCCAGCATTTT
TRBD1,TRBJ1-4,NA,TRBV28,CASSLQGAGEKLFF,TGTGCCAGCAGTTTACAGGGGGCTGGCGAAAAACTGTTTTTT
TRBD1,TRBJ1-1,few,TRBV13,CTSSLVSGGDEAFF,TGTACCAGCAGCTTAGTTTCAGGGGGAGATGAAGCTTTCTTT
NA,TRBJ2-7,NA,TRBV25-1,CASSEYNRREQYF,TGTGCCAGCAGTGAATATAATCGACGCGAGCAGTACTTC
NA,TRBJ2-7,NA,TRBV4-3,CASSQDEGIRSYEQYF,TGCGCCAGCAGCCAAGATGAGGGGATCAGGTCCTACGAGCAGTACTTC
NA,TRBJ2-7,many,TRBV28,CASSSQAYEQYF,TGTGCCAGCAGTTCACAGGCCTACGAGCAGTACTTC
NA,TRBJ2-1,once,TRBV11-2,CASRGLSGPGANEQFF,TGTGCCAGTCGGGGGCTCTCAGGGCCCGGGGCGAATGAGCAGTTCTTC
NA,TRBJ2-7,many,TRBV28,CASSFPGSASYEQYF,TGTGCCAGCAGTTTCCCGGGGTCCGCCTCCTACGAGCAGTACTTC
TRBD2,TRBJ2-7,many,TRBV28,CASSEAGGLYEQYF,TGTGCCAGCAGTGAAGCGGGAGGATTGTACGAGCAGTACTTC
NA,TRBJ1-1,few,TRBV9,CASSVELDWNTEAFF,TGTGCCAGCAGCGTAGAGTTGGATTGGAACACTGAAGCTTTCTTT
NA,TRBJ2-3,NA,TRBV24-1,CATSAGSTDTQYF,TGTGCCACCAGTGCCGGGAGTACAGATACGCAGTATTTT
NA,TRBJ2-2,NA,TRBV18,CASSPPKVPGLPHGELFF,TGTGCCAGCTCACCACCGAAGGTCCCGGGACTCCCCCACGGGGAGCTGTTTTTT
NA,TRBJ1-3,many,TRBV27,CASSFQRGSGNTIYF,TGTGCCAGCAGTTTCCAGCGCGGCTCTGGAAACACCATATATTTT
TRBD2,TRBJ2-7,many,TRBV20-1,CSARDFGGRNDEQYF,TGCAGTGCTAGAGATTTTGGCGGGAGGAACGACGAGCAGTACTTC
TRBD2,TRBJ2-5,NA,TRBV5-1,CASSSQTSGTQETQYF,TGCGCCAGCAGCTCCCAGACTAGCGGGACACAAGAGACCCAGTACTTC
NA,TRBJ2-2,many,TRBV30,CAWRVGGANTGELFF,TGTGCCTGGAGGGTGGGGGGAGCGAACACCGGGGAGCTGTTTTTT
TRBD2,TRBJ2-7,NA,TRBV28,CASTLGGANSYEQYF,TGTGCCAGCACCCTCGGGGGGGCCAACTCCTACGAGCAGTACTTC